This T cell receptor beta chain was identified in a study of T cell repertoires in cytomegalovirus infection. Overall study: Shared public TCR beta signatures pointed to both CMV infection and a matching HLA type.

The germline CDR1 and CDR2 sequences are MNHEY and SVGAGI. The CDR3 has 16 amino acids. The ends lost 0 bases at V and 0 bases at J; junction bases unmatched: 2. In TCRdb, the reads were re-called with MiXCR into one record per CDR3 protein. In the table there are some 300,000 distinct CDR3 sequences, about a sixth of which are singletons. This clonotype was detected many times. The sample comprised PBMCs. The receptor comes from a human donor in good health (CMV status not recorded). Some clones in this sample may be carry-over from other donors' samples. The gene calls are TRBV6-5 and TRBJ1-3, with 7 bases lining up with TRBD1. The CDR3 sequence is CASSYSGQLSGNTIYF. CDR3 nucleotides: TGTGCCAGCAGTTACTCGGGACAGCTCTCTGGAAACACCATATATTTT.